Shown below are 30 T cell receptor beta chains from a single sample sequenced in a study of preoperative IRX-2 immunotherapy in early breast cancer. Clones were read by immunoSEQ multiplex PCR, and TCRdb kept only the in-frame ones, dropping some. The table lists 30,000 or so clones, about four fifths of them singletons, with 2.5% in the top ten. Indicated treatment: preoperative locoregional IRX-2 cytokine immunotherapy. The sample here was lymph node tissue, taken from a patient treated with IRX-2 immunotherapy. These receptors were obtained from a human donor with breast cancer.

The chain couples TRBV28 to TRBJ2-7; D is unclear. V dropped 5 bases and J dropped 1 base, with 9 bases sitting between them. This CDR3 is 13 amino acids long. Germline-derived CDR1 and CDR2 are MDHEN and SYDVKM. The CDR3 DNA reads TGTGCCAGCAGTACCGTGGGGTCCTACGAGCAGTACTTC. It encodes CASSTVGSYEQYF.

The chain has TRBV11-1 and TRBJ1-4; possibly TRBD1 for D (5 bases). The length of the CDR3 is 15 residues. Trimming shortened V by 5 bases and J by 8 bases, and 18 bases separated the two germline ends. Germline values: CDR1 SGHAT, CDR2 FQDESV (reference sequence). CDR3 in amino acids: CASSQNRDPKEKLFF. In DNA form, the CDR3 reads TGTGCCAGCAGCCAGAACCGGGACCCGAAGGAAAAACTGTTTTTT.

The J gene is TRBJ2-3, the V gene TRBV5-1; 7 bases are shared with TRBD2. The germline gives CDR1 SGHRS, CDR2 YFSETQ. The J segment lost 6 bases and the V segment lost 5 bases, leaving 9 bases of the junction unmatched. This CDR3 spans 14 amino acids. CDR3 coding DNA: TGCGCCAGCAGACTAGCGACCAATAGTGATACGCAGTATTTT. Its protein product is CASRLATNSDTQYF.

This clone occurred a few times. The V gene is TRBV11-3, the J gene TRBJ2-2; D perhaps matches TRBD2 (7 bases). Trimming cost V 7 bases and J 1 base, with 16 bases left between them. Germline V lookup: CDR1 SGHNT, CDR2 YENEEA. The CDR3 length is 16 residues. The CDR3 bases are TGTGCCAGCACCCCCTGGGAGGGGGGGAACACCGGGGAGCTGTTTTTT. Translating it yields CASTPWEGGNTGELFF.

The J gene is TRBJ2-3, the V gene TRBV19; 8 bases match TRBD2. Germline-derived CDR1 and CDR2 are LNHDA and SQIVND (reference sequence). The V and J ends lost 5 bases and 6 bases, in that order; junction bases with no gene match: 10. The CDR3 totals 15 residues. DNA for the CDR3: TGTGCCAGTAGTCCAAGAGCGGGAGTGATGGATACGCAGTATTTT. It yields the protein CASSPRAGVMDTQYF.

The chain uses TRBV19 and TRBJ2-7; D might be TRBD1 (5 bases). The CDR3 sequence is 14 residues long. The V end lost 3 bases, the J end lost 6 bases, and 15 bases lay between the germline ends. CDR1 is LNHDA and CDR2 is SQIVND in the germline V gene (reference sequence). CDR3 sequence: CASSMVARVGEQYF. The CDR3 DNA reads TGTGCCAGTAGTATGGTTGCCAGGGTGGGCGAGCAGTACTTC.

This clone was recorded a few times. V is TRBV15 and J is TRBJ1-5; D is ambiguous. From germline, CDR1 is LNHNV and CDR2 YYDKDF (reference sequence). The CDR3 has 14 residues. V gave up 5 bases and J gave up 11 bases, with 19 bases separating them. This CDR3 reads CATSDRTKSWTQHF. CDR3 coding DNA: TGTGCCACCAGCGACCGCACTAAATCGTGGACCCAGCATTTT.

The chain links TRBV9 to TRBJ1-1; no firm D call. CDR1 SGDLS and CDR2 YYNGEE come from the germline V gene. The CDR3 sequence is 14 residues long. Trimming removed 5 bases from V and 2 bases from J, with 13 bases in between. The CDR3 sequence: CASSPERGNTEAFF. The CDR3 coding sequence is TGTGCCAGCAGTCCCGAGCGAGGAAACACTGAAGCTTTCTTT. Full variable domain (missing parts from reference TRBV9 and TRBJ1-1): DSGVTQTPKHLITATGQRVTLRCSPRSGDLSVYWYQQSLDQGLQFLIQYYNGEERAKGNILERFSAQQFPDLHSELNLSSLELGDSALYFCASSPERGNTEAFFGQGTRLTVV.

The chain employs TRBV1 and TRBJ1-2. TRBV1 is flagged as a pseudogene. This CDR3 contains 15 residues. CDR3 sequence: CASSQGGSGYYGYTF. CDR3 in DNA: TGCGCCAGCAGCCAAGGAGGATCGGGCTACTATGGCTACACCTTC.

As for this clone: The junction departs from the called germline gene at one end, perhaps through a read error. The rearrangement uses TRBV5-1 and TRBJ2-7; no definite D call. CDR1 and CDR2 (germline): SGHRS, YFSETQ. This CDR3 contains 14 residues. CDR3 bases: TGCGCCAGCAGGTTGGGCGGCCTCTACTACGAGCAGTACTTC. It is translated as CASRLGGLYYEQYF.

This clone came up a few times. V and J are TRBV28 and TRBJ1-4; TRBD1 matches at 8 bases. The CDR3 covers 15 residues. With 4 bases clipped from V and 5 bases from J, the junction kept 6 bases outside the gene matches. Germline V gene lookup returns CDR1 MDHEN and CDR2 SYDVKM. CDR3 sequence: CASSSTGESNEKLFF. Written as DNA, the CDR3 is TGTGCCAGCAGTTCGACAGGGGAATCGAATGAAAAACTGTTTTTT.

V gene TRBV6-8 combines with J gene TRBJ2-6, with TRBD1 identical over 10 bases. The CDR3 covers 17 residues. The germline V gene encodes CDR1 MNHGY and CDR2 SAAAGT. The J segment lost 0 bases and the V segment lost 10 bases, leaving 9 bases of the junction unmatched. CDR3 nucleotides: TGTGCCACAGAACCGGGACAGGGGATCTCTGGGGCCAACGTCCTGACTTTC. Protein: CATEPGQGISGANVLTF.

The chain combines TRBV6-8 with TRBJ2-6; D is undetermined. V lost 5 bases to trimming and J lost 4 bases, with 21 bases between them. In germline, CDR1 is MNHGY, CDR2 SAAAGT. This CDR3 has 18 residues. The CDR3 sequence is CASSRQHEYSSGANVLTF. CDR3 sequence (DNA): TGTGCCAGCAGTCGCCAGCACGAGTACAGTTCAGGGGCCAACGTCCTGACTTTC.

In its sample, this clone was seen a few times. The V gene is TRBV18, the J gene TRBJ1-2; the match to TRBD1 covers 7 bases. Losses at the gene ends were 0 bases for V and 2 bases for J; bases not matched to a gene: 6. From germline, CDR1 is KGHSH and CDR2 LQKENI. The CDR3 runs to 16 residues. The CDR3 spells CASSPPGGQANYGYTF. The CDR3 DNA reads as TGTGCCAGCTCACCACCGGGCGGACAGGCGAACTATGGCTACACCTTC.

The rearrangement joins TRBV29-1 to TRBJ2-2; 8 bases are a match to TRBD2. Germline lookup yields CDR1 SQVTM and CDR2 ANQGSEA. V lost 7 bases and J lost 2; bases outside the gene matches: 3. The CDR3 consists of 13 residues. The CDR3 loop is CSGREGNTGELFF. DNA for the CDR3: TGCAGCGGCCGGGAGGGCAACACCGGGGAGCTGTTTTTT.

This clone has more than one count but fewer than ten. The chain couples TRBV19 to TRBJ2-3, with 8 bases fitting TRBD2. The V gene's germline CDR1 is LNHDA and CDR2 SQIVND (reference sequence). The CDR3 extends over 15 amino acids. J was trimmed by 4 bases and V by 1 base; bases with no gene match: 4. CDR3 loop: CASSIGGGRADTQYF. In DNA form, the CDR3 reads TGTGCCAGTAGTATAGGCGGGGGGCGCGCAGATACGCAGTATTTT.

CDR3 sequence reads: CASSFPQGGIYEQYF. CDR3 nucleotide sequence: TGTGCCAGCAGTTTCCCTCAGGGGGGAATATACGAGCAGTACTTC. The V gene is TRBV28, the J gene TRBJ2-7, with TRBD1 as a possible D gene (7 bases). This CDR3 is 15 amino acids long. Trimming pared 3 bases from V and 4 bases from J, leaving 16 bases between. The germline V gene encodes CDR1 MDHEN and CDR2 SYDVKM.

The chain has TRBV5-1 and TRBJ1-2, with 12 bases aligning to TRBD1. The germline CDR1 and CDR2 sequences are SGHRS and YFSETQ. The CDR3 is 16 residues long. V was pared by 4 bases and J by 3 bases, with 7 bases of the junction left unmatched. As DNA, the CDR3 is TGCGCCAGCAGCCCGGGACAGGGGGCTATAGACTATGGCTACACCTTC. Translation gives CASSPGQGAIDYGYTF.

This chain joins TRBV1 and TRBJ2-5; no DNA check was done on the table's D call, TRBD2. TRBV1 is shown as a pseudogene. The CDR3 contains 15 residues. The CDR3, as DNA: TGCGCCAGCAGCCAAGATCGCCACACCGGGGAGACCCAGTACTTC. This gives the protein CASSQDRHTGETQYF.

This chain joins TRBV5-1 and TRBJ2-5; unclear D gene. Germline CDR1 and CDR2: SGHRS and YFSETQ. This CDR3 comprises 14 residues. Deletions cut 6 bases from V and 2 bases from J, with 14 bases between. CDR3 nucleotide sequence: TGCGCCAGCACTCCGCAAGGGCTACAAGAGACCCAGTACTTC. Its protein is CASTPQGLQETQYF.

This clone turned up a few times. This chain joins TRBV18 and TRBJ1-2; TRBD1 aligns across 9 bases. V dropped 3 bases and J dropped 4; count of bases not matched to a gene: 6. The CDR3 sequence is 15 residues long. The germline V gene has CDR1 KGHSH and CDR2 LQKENI. The CDR3 bases are TGTGCCAGCTCACCTGGACAGGGGTTTTTCTATGGCTACACCTTC. Its protein is CASSPGQGFFYGYTF.

The V and J genes are TRBV6-8 and TRBJ1-5, with 11 bases lining up with TRBD1. V lost 5 bases to trimming and J lost 7 bases; unmatched junction nucleotides: 10. Germline loops: CDR1 MNHGY, CDR2 SAAAGT. This CDR3 comprises 16 residues. The CDR3 region is CASSRRTGGAGQPQHF. Here the CDR3 DNA reads TGTGCCAGCAGTCGACGGACAGGGGGCGCGGGACAGCCCCAGCATTTT.

The chain links TRBV5-1 to TRBJ2-1, with a possible D match to TRBD2 (6 bases). CDR1 is SGHRS and CDR2 is YFSETQ in the germline V gene. V was trimmed by 4 bases and J by 2 bases, leaving 19 bases between them. This CDR3 has 17 amino acids. The CDR3 bases are TGCGCCAGCAGCCCCGCGGCCCTTTCGGGAGCCTACAATGAGCAGTTCTTC. It is translated as CASSPAALSGAYNEQFF.

This chain uses TRBV19 with TRBJ1-3; no firm D call. This CDR3 spans 16 amino acids. V shed 5 bases and J shed 0 bases, with 14 bases lying between them. Germline values: CDR1 LNHDA, CDR2 SQIVND (reference sequence). The CDR3 sequence: CASSLNPGTSGNTIYF. CDR3 coding DNA: TGTGCCAGTAGTCTCAATCCGGGCACCTCTGGAAACACCATATATTTT.

The chain carries TRBV6-8 and TRBJ1-1; D is unclear. Germline loops: CDR1 MNHGY, CDR2 SAAAGT. The ends were cut back, 8 bases at V and 0 bases at J, with 10 bases in the middle. The CDR3 length is 13 residues. CDR3 sequence: CASRTAMNTEAFF. CDR3 in DNA: TGTGCCAGCCGGACCGCGATGAACACTGAAGCTTTCTTT.

The chain joins TRBV5-1 to TRBJ2-7; D is unclear. The CDR3 runs 15 residues. The germline V and J ends were trimmed by 0 bases and 2 bases, with 12 bases remaining between them. Germline V gene lookup returns CDR1 SGHRS and CDR2 YFSETQ. The CDR3 coding sequence is TGCGCCAGCAGCTTGGGGGCGTGGGTCGCCTACGAGCAGTACTTC. Translation: CASSLGAWVAYEQYF.

V gene TRBV5-1 combines with J gene TRBJ2-2; D remains unclear. The CDR3 extends over 14 amino acids. Per the germline V gene, CDR1 is SGHRS and CDR2 is YFSETQ. V was trimmed by 1 base and J by 3 bases, leaving 7 bases between them. The CDR3 loop reads CASSLLGYTGELFF. CDR3 nucleotide sequence: TGCGCCAGCAGCTTGTTGGGATACACCGGGGAGCTGTTTTTT.

The V call is TRBV28, the J call TRBJ2-7; D gene ambiguous. Trimming left V 3 bases short and J 0 bases short, with 6 bases between. Per the germline V gene, CDR1 is MDHEN and CDR2 is SYDVKM. The CDR3 length is 13 residues. As DNA, the CDR3 is TGTGCCAGCAGTTTCCGTAGCTCCTACGAGCAGTACTTC. Encoded protein: CASSFRSSYEQYF.

The chain joins TRBV29-1 to TRBJ2-3; TRBD2 is a possible D gene (5 bases). The CDR3 covers 15 residues. V gave up 4 bases and J gave up 3 bases, with 17 bases separating them. Germline-derived CDR1 and CDR2 are SQVTM and ANQGSEA. CDR3 loop: CSVGPRLRDTDTQYF. CDR3 coding DNA: TGCAGCGTTGGACCGCGACTAAGGGATACAGATACGCAGTATTTT.

The rearrangement joins TRBV2 to TRBJ2-1, with D perhaps TRBD2 (5 bases). V lost 6 bases and J lost 4, with 22 bases in between. The CDR3 runs 17 residues. In germline, CDR1 is SNHLY, CDR2 FYNNEI. CDR3 loop: CASRGIYSSGRYNEQFF. The CDR3 nucleotides are TGTGCCAGCAGGGGGATCTACTCAAGCGGAAGATACAATGAGCAGTTCTTC.